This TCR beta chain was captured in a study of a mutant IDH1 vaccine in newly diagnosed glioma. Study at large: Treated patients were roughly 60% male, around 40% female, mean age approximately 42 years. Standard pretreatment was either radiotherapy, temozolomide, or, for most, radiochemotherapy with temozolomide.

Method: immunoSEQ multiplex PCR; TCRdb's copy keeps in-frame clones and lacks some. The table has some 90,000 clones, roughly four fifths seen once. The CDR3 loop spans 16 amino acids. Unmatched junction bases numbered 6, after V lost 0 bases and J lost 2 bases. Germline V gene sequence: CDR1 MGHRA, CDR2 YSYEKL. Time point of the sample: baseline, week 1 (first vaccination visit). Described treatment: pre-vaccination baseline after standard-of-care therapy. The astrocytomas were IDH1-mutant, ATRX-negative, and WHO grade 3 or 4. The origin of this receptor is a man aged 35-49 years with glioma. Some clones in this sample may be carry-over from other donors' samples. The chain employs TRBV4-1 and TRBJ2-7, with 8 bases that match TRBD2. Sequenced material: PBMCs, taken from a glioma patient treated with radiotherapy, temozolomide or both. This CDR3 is CASSQEPGGGPYEQYF. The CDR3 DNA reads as TGCGCCAGCAGCCAAGAACCCGGGGGGGGTCCCTACGAGCAGTACTTC.